Listed here are 11 T cell receptor beta chains from one sample, sequenced in a study of cytotoxic CD8 clonotypes in ibrutinib-treated CLL. Assay: immunoSEQ multiplex PCR; the TCRdb copy retains only in-frame clones and omits some. Of some 100,000 clones in the sample, more than 55% are singletons; the top ten hold 37%. The sample here was PBMCs, taken after 24 months of ibrutinib treatment. These receptors were collected from a human donor with chronic lymphocytic leukemia.

This clone was found once. The chain joins TRBV27 to TRBJ2-7, with 11 nucleotides matching TRBD2. CDR1 and CDR2 from the germline V gene are MNHEY and SMNVEV (reference sequence). CDR3 length equals 19 residues. The V segment lost 2 bases and the J segment 0 bases; nucleotides outside the gene matches: 12. CDR3 nucleotide sequence: TGTGCCAGCAGTTTAGTAGGGCTAGCGGGGGGCCTGGTCTCCTACGAGCAGTACTTC. Amino acid sequence: CASSLVGLAGGLVSYEQYF.

The genes are TRBV5-5 and TRBJ2-4; D gene uncertain. The CDR3 totals 15 residues. The germline V gene encodes CDR1 SGHKS and CDR2 YYEKEE (reference sequence). V lost 0 bases, J lost 5 bases, and 12 bases lay in between. CDR3 amino acids: CASSLGPSAENIQYF. DNA of the CDR3: TGTGCCAGCAGCTTGGGGCCGTCGGCGGAAAACATTCAGTACTTC.

CDR3 region: CASSMEGGPYEQYF. In DNA form, the CDR3 reads TGTGCCAGTAGTATGGAGGGCGGCCCCTACGAGCAGTACTTC. The genes are TRBV19 and TRBJ2-7, with a tentative D call TRBD2 (6 bases). Germline V gene data show CDR1 as LNHDA and CDR2 as SQIVND (reference sequence). Trimming took off 3 bases at V and 2 bases at J, with 11 bases between the two ends. The CDR3 sequence is 14 residues long.

This rearrangement joins TRBV6-1 to TRBJ2-5; D remains ambiguous. Trimming removed 2 bases from V and 2 bases from J, with 0 bases in between. The germline V gene has CDR1 MNHNS and CDR2 SASEGT. The CDR3 sequence is 11 residues long. Written as DNA, the CDR3 is TGTGCCAGCAGTGAACAAGAGACCCAGTACTTC. Its translation is CASSEQETQYF.

V and J are TRBV11-2 and TRBJ2-3; TRBD2 aligns across 8 bases. The CDR3 covers 16 residues. V shed 5 bases and J 4 bases; nucleotides not matched to a gene: 11. CDR1 and CDR2 from the germline V gene are SGHAT and FQNNGV. For the CDR3, the DNA is TGTGCCAGCAGCGCCCGCGGACTAGCTTTTGCAGATACGCAGTATTTT. Translation: CASSARGLAFADTQYF.

This clone was counted at least ten times. This chain uses TRBV5-6 with TRBJ2-7; D is uncertain. Germline V gives CDR1 SGHDT, CDR2 YYEEEE. CDR3 length equals 12 residues. Trimming stripped 0 bases from V and 3 bases from J, with 4 bases between. The CDR3 here is CASSLAFYEQYF. Here the CDR3 DNA reads TGTGCCAGCAGCTTGGCTTTCTACGAGCAGTACTTC.

This clone was detected only a few times. This chain links TRBV2 with TRBJ2-2, with D possibly TRBD2 on 5 matching bases. The CDR3 is made up of 14 amino acids. The V end lost 5 bases, the J end lost 7 bases, and 14 bases lay between the germline ends. The germline V gene encodes CDR1 SNHLY and CDR2 FYNNEI. The CDR3 sequence is CASSLDGRGGELFF. For the CDR3, the DNA is TGTGCCAGCAGTTTAGATGGCCGGGGCGGGGAGCTGTTTTTT.

A few counts support this clone. This sequence joins TRBV7-9 and TRBJ1-6; 7 bases are a match to TRBD1. Germline trimming cut 5 bases from V and 6 bases from J; bases unmatched to any gene: 7. Germline V gene data show CDR1 as SEHNR and CDR2 as FQNEAQ (reference sequence). This CDR3 is 15 amino acids long. The CDR3 is CASSRTGVANSPLHF. The CDR3, as DNA: TGTGCCAGCAGCCGCACAGGGGTTGCTAATTCACCCCTCCACTTT.

The chain recombines TRBV29-1 with TRBJ1-2; D remains unclear. Trimming took 6 bases from V and 1 from J, leaving 9 bases between them. Per germline, CDR1 SQVTM and CDR2 ANQGSEA. The CDR3 runs to 12 residues. The CDR3 spells CSVDDINYGYTF. CDR3 bases: TGCAGCGTAGACGACATTAACTATGGCTACACCTTC.

The chain has TRBV5-1 and TRBJ2-7, with D possibly matching TRBD2 (5 bases). Germline V CDR1 and CDR2: SGHRS, YFSETQ. The V end lost 3 bases, the J end lost 0 bases, and 16 bases lay between the germline ends. The CDR3 runs to 16 residues. The CDR3 sequence is CASSSDLLVGSYEQYF. The CDR3 DNA is TGCGCCAGCAGCTCCGATCTACTAGTCGGCTCCTACGAGCAGTACTTC.

The genes are TRBV5-1 and TRBJ1-4, with no clear D. From germline, CDR1 is SGHRS and CDR2 YFSETQ. The length of the CDR3 is 14 residues. V lost 1 base to trimming and J lost 0 bases, with 4 bases between them. The CDR3 here is CASSLTPTNEKLFF. CDR3 bases: TGCGCCAGCAGCTTGACGCCAACTAATGAAAAACTGTTTTTT.